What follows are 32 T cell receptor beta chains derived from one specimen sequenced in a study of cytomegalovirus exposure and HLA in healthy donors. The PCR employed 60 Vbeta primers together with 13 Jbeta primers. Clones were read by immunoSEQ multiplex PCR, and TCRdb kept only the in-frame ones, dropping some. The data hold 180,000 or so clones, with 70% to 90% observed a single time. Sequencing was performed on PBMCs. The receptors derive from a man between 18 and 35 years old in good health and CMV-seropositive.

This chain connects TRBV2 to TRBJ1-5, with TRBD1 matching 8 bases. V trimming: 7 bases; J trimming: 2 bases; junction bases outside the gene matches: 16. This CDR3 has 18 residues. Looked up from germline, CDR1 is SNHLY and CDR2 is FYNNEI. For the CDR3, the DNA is TGTGCCAGCACCCGGACAGGGAATTTGGCTATAGGCAATCAGCCCCAGCATTTT. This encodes CASTRTGNLAIGNQPQHF.

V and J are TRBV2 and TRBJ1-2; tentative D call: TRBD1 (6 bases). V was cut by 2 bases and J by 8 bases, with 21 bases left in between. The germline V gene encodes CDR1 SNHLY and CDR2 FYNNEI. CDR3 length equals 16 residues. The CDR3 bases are TGTGCCAGCAGTGAATGGGGTACGTTAGCAGGGGACGGCTACACCTTC. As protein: CASSEWGTLAGDGYTF.

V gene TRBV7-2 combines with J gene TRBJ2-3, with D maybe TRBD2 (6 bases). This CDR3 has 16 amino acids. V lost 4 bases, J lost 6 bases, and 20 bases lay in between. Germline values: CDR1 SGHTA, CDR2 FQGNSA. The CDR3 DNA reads TGTGCCAGCAGCTCCCCCGCGAGTCTAGCGACTGATACGCAGTATTTT. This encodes CASSSPASLATDTQYF.

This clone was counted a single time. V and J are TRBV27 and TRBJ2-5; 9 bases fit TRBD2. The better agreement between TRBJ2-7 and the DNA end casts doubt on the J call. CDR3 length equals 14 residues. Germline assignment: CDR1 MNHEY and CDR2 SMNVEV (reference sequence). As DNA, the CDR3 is TGTGCCAGTTCGCGGGCGGGGGGGCCTAACGAGCAGTACTTC. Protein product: CASSRAGGPNEQYF.

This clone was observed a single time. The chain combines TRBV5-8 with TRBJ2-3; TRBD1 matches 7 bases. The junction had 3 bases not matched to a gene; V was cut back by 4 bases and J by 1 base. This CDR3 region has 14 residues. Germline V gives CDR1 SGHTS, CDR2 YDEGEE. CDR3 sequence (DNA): TGTGCCAGCAGCCATGACAGGGGCACAGATACGCAGTATTTT. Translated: CASSHDRGTDTQYF.

CDR3 nucleotide sequence: TGTGCCAGCAGCGTAGGGACAGACTATGGCTACACCTTC. Translated, it gives CASSVGTDYGYTF. This chain links TRBV5-6 with TRBJ1-2, with 7 bases that match TRBD1. CDR3 length equals 13 residues. The junction had 3 bases not matched to a gene; V was cut back by 4 bases and J by 3 bases. Germline lookup yields CDR1 SGHDT and CDR2 YYEEEE.

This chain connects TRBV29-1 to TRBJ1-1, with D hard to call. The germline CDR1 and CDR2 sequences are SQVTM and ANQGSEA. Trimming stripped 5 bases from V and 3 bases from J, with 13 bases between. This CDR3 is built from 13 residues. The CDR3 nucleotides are TGCAGCGTTTATCTGGTTCGCGACACTGAAGCTTTCTTT. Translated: CSVYLVRDTEAFF.

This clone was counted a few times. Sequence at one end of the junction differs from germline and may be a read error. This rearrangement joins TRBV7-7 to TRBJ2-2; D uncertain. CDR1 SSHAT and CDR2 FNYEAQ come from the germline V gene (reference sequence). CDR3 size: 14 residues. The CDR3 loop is CASSSTPNTGELFF. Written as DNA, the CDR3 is TGTGCTAGCAGCTCTACTCCGAACACCGGGGAGCTGTTTTTT.

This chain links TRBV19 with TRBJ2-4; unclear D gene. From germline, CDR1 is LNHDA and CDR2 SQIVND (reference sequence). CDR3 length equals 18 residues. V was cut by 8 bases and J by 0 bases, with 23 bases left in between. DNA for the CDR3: TGTGCCAGTTCCCCCGCCTCTAGTCAAGGCGTAGCCAAAAACATTCAGTACTTC. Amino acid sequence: CASSPASSQGVAKNIQYF.

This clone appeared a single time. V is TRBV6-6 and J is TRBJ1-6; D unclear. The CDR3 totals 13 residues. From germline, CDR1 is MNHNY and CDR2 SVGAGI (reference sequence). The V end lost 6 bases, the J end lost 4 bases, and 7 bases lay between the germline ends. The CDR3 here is CASRPGYNSPLHF. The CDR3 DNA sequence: TGTGCCAGCAGACCAGGATATAATTCACCCCTCCACTTT.

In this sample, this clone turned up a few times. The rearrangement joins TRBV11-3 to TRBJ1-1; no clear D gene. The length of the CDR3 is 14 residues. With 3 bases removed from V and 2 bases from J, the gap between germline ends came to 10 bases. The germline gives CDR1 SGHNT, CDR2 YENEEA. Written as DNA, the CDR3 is TGTGCCAGCAGCTTCGGGGAAGTAAACACTGAAGCTTTCTTT. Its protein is CASSFGEVNTEAFF.

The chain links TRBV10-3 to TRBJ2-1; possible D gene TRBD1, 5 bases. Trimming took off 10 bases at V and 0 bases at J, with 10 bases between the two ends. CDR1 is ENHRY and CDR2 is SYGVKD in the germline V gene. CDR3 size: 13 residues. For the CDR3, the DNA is TGTGCCACCACAGGAAGCTCCTACAATGAGCAGTTCTTC. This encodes CATTGSSYNEQFF.

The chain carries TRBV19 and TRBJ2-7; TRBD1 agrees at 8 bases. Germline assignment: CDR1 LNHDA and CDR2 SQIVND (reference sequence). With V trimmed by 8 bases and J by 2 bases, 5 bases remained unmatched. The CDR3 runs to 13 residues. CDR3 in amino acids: CASSTGAPYEQYF. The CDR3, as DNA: TGTGCCAGTTCGACAGGGGCCCCCTACGAGCAGTACTTC.

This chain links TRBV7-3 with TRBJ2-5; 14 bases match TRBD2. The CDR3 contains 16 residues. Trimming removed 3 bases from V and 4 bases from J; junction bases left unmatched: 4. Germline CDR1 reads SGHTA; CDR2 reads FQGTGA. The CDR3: CASSFGTSGGPETQYF. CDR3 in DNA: TGTGCCAGCAGCTTCGGGACTAGCGGGGGTCCAGAGACCCAGTACTTC. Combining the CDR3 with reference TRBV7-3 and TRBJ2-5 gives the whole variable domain GAGVSQTPSNKVTEKGKYVELRCDPISGHTALYWYRQSLGQGPEFLIYFQGTGAADDSGLPNDRFFAVRPEGSVSTLKIQRTERGDSAVYLCASSFGTSGGPETQYFGPGTRLLVL.

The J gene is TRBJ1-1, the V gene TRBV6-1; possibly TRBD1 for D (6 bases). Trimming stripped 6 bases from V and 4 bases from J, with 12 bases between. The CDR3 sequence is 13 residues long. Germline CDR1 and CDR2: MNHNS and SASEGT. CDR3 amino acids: CASRYRVGTEAFF. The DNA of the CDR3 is TGTGCCAGCAGATACAGGGTTGGCACTGAAGCTTTCTTT.

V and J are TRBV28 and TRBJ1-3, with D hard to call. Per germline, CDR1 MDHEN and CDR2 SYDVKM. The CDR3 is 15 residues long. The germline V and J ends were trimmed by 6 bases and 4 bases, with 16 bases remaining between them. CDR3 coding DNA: TGTGCCAGCAGCCCCGGGGTCGATTTCGGAAACACCATATATTTT. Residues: CASSPGVDFGNTIYF.

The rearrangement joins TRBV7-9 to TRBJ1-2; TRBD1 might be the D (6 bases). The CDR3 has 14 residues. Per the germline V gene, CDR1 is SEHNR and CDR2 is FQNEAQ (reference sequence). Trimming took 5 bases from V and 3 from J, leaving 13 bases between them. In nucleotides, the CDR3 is TGTGCCAGCAGCCGGAAAGGACAGCACTATGGCTACACCTTC. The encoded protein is CASSRKGQHYGYTF. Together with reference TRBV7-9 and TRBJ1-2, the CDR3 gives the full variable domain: DTGVSQNPRHKITKRGQNVTFRCDPISEHNRLYWYRQTLGQGPEFLTYFQNEAQLEKSRLLSDRFSAERPKGSFSTLEIQRTEQGDSAMYLCASSRKGQHYGYTFGSGTRLTVV.

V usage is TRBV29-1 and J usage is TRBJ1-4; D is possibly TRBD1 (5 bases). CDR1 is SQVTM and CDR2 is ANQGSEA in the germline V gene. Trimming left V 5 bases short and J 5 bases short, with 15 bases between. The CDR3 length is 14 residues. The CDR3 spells CSVQTTGTNEKLFF. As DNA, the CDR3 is TGCAGCGTTCAAACCACAGGCACCAATGAAAAACTGTTTTTT.

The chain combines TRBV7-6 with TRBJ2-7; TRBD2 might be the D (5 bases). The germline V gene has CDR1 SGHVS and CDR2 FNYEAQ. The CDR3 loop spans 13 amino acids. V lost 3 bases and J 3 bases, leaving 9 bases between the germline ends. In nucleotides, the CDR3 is TGTGCCAGCAGCTTGGGCCGGGGCTACGAGCAGTACTTC. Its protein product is CASSLGRGYEQYF.

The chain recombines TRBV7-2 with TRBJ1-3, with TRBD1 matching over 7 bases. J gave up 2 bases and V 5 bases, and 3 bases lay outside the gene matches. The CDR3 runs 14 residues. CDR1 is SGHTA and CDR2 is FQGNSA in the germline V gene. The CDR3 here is CASSRGTAGNTIYF. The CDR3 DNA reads TGTGCCAGCAGCCGCGGGACAGCTGGAAACACCATATATTTT.

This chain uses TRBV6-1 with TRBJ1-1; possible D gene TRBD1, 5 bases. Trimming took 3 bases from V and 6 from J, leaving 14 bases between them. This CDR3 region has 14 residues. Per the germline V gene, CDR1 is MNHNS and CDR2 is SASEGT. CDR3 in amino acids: CASSEGPGGAEAFF. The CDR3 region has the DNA TGTGCCAGCAGTGAGGGCCCCGGAGGGGCTGAAGCTTTCTTT.

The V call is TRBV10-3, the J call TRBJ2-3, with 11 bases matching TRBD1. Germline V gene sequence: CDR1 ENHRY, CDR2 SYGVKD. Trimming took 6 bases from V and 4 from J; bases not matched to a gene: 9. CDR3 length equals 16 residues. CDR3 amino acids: CAIRGGRTGGSDTQYF. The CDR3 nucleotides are TGTGCCATCAGGGGGGGGAGGACAGGGGGCTCAGATACGCAGTATTTT.

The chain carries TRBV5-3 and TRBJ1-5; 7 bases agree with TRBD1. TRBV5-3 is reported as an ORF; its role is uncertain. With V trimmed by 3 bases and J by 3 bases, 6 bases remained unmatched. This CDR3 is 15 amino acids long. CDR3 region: CARSSKGALNQPQHF. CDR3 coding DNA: TGTGCCAGAAGCTCGAAGGGGGCCCTCAATCAGCCCCAGCATTTT.

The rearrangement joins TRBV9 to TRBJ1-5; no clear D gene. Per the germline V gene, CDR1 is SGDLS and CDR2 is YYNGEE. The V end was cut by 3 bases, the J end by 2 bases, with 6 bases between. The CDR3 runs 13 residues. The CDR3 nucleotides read TGTGCCAGCAGCGAGCGGGGCAATCAGCCCCAGCATTTT. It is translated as CASSERGNQPQHF.

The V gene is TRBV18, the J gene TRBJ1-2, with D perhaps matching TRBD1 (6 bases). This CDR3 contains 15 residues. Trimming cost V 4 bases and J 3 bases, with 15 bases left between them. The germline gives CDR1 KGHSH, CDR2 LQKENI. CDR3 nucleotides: TGTGCCAGCTCACTTTCCGGGACACCTTACTATGGCTACACCTTC. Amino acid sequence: CASSLSGTPYYGYTF.

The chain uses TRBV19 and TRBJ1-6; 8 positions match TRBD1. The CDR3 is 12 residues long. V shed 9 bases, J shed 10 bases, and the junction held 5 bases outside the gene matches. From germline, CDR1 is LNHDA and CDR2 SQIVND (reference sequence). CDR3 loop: CASRTGTSPLHF. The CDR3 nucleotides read TGTGCCAGCCGGACAGGGACCTCACCCCTCCACTTT.

As DNA, the CDR3 is TGTGCCAGCAGCCCCGGCCCGGGGAACACTGAAGCTTTCTTT. It encodes CASSPGPGNTEAFF. This chain joins TRBV7-2 and TRBJ1-1; no definite D call. CDR3 length equals 14 residues. CDR1 is SGHTA and CDR2 is FQGNSA in the germline V gene. Trimming left V 5 bases short and J 1 base short, with 11 bases between.

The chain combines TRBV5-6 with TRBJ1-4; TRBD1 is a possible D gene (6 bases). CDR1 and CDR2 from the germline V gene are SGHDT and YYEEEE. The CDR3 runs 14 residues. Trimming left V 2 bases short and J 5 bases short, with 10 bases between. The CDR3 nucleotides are TGTGCCAGCAGCTTAAGGGGGATCAATGAAAAACTGTTTTTT. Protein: CASSLRGINEKLFF.

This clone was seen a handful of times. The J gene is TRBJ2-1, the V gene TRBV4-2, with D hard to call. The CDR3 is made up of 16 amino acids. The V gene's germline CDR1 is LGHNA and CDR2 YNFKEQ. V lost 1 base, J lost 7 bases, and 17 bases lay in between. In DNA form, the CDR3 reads TGTGCCAGCAGCCAAGGAGGCAGCGTGAGGTGGAATGAGCAGTTCTTC. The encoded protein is CASSQGGSVRWNEQFF.

The CDR3, as DNA: TGTGCCAGCCTTACTACCGTGGAGACCCAGTACTTC. This codes for CASLTTVETQYF. The chain recombines TRBV6-1 with TRBJ2-5, with D unresolved. CDR1 and CDR2 (germline): MNHNS, SASEGT. The CDR3 totals 12 residues. Trimming left V 8 bases short and J 5 bases short, with 12 bases between.

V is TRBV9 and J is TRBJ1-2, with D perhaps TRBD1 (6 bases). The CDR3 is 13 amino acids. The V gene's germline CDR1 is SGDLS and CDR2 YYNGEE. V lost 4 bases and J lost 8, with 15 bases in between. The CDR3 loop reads CASSWGQGGGYTF. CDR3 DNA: TGTGCCAGCAGCTGGGGGCAGGGCGGGGGCTACACCTTC.

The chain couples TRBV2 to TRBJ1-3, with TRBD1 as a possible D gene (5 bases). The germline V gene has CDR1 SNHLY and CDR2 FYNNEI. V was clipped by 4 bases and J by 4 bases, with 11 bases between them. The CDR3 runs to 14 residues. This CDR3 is CASSVTGVGNTIYF. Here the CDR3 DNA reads TGTGCCAGCAGTGTAACGGGGGTCGGAAACACCATATATTTT.